A single sample is the source of the 2 T cell receptor beta chains below, sequenced in a study of blood T cell repertoires in COVID-19 (dated by TCRdb to about 2020). Library preparation used the immunoSEQ multiplex PCR assay. TCRdb took over this immuneACCESS table, retaining in-frame rearrangements with V and J assigned. Such tables are incomplete; in checked studies, under half of the missing clones stem from an unresolved V gene, and the remainder is unexplained. The sample records over 100,000 clones, roughly 90% of which are singletons. In total, the top ten clones hold approximately 4.3% of the sample. Material for sequencing was peripheral blood. The receptors were sampled from a man in his sixties with COVID-19, enrolled during active disease.

The rearrangement links TRBV18 to TRBJ2-1, with D maybe TRBD2 (5 bases). CDR1 KGHSH and CDR2 LQKENI come from the germline V gene. V was clipped by 3 bases and J by 6 bases, with 9 bases between them. The CDR3 has 13 amino acids. This CDR3 is CASSPVGSNEQFF. The CDR3 DNA reads as TGTGCCAGCTCACCGGTAGGGAGCAATGAGCAGTTCTTC.

This clone was seen more than once but under ten times. This sample also contains other DNA sequences that code for the same CDR3. The chain employs TRBV9 and TRBJ1-3; maybe TRBD1 (6 bases). This CDR3 is 14 amino acids long. V lost 0 bases and J 4 bases, leaving 8 bases between the germline ends. Germline V gene sequence: CDR1 SGDLS, CDR2 YYNGEE. Here the CDR3 DNA reads TGTGCCAGCAGCGTAGGGACAGCCGGAAACACCATATATTTT. This translates into CASSVGTAGNTIYF.